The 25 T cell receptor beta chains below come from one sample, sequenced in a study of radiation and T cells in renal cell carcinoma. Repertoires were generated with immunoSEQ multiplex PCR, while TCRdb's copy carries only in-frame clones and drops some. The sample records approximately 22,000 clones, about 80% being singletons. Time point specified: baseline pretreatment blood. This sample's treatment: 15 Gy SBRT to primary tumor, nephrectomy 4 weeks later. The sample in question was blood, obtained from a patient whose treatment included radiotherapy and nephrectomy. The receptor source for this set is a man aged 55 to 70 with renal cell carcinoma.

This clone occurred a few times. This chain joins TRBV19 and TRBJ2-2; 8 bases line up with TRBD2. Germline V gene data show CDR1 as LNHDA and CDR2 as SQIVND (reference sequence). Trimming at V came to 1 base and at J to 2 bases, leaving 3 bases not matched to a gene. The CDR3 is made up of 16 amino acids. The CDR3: CASSIAGGLNTGELFF. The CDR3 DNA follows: TGTGCCAGTAGTATAGCGGGAGGGTTAAACACCGGGGAGCTGTTTTTT.

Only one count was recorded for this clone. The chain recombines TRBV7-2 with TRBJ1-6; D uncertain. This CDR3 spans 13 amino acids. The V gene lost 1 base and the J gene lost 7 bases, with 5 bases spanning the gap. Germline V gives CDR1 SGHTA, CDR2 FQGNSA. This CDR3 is CASSLDRNSPLHF. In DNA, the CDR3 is TGTGCCAGCAGCTTAGACCGGAATTCACCCCTCCACTTT.

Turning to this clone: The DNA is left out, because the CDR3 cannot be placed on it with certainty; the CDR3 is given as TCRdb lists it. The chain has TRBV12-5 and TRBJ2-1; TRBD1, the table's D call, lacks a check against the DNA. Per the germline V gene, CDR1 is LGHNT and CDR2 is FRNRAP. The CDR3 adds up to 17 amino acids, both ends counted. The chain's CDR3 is CASGFFGQALSYNEQFF.

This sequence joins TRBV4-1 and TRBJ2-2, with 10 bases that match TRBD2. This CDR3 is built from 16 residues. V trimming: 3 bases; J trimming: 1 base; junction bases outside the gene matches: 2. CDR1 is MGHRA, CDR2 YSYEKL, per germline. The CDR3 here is CASSQRLAGNTGELFF. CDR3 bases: TGCGCCAGCAGCCAGAGACTAGCGGGGAACACCGGGGAGCTGTTTTTT.

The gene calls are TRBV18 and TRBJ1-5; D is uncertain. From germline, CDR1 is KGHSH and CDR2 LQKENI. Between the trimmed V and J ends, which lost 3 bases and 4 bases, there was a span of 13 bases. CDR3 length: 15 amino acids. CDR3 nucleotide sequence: TGTGCCAGCTCACCGGGTTTGGGAGGGAATCAGCCCCAGCATTTT. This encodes CASSPGLGGNQPQHF.

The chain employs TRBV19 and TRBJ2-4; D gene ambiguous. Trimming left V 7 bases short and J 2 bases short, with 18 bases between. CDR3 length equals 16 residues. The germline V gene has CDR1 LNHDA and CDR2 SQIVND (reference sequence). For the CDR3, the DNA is TGTGCCAGTATGGCCGGCCGAAGGCTCTCCAAAAACATTCAGTACTTC. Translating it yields CASMAGRRLSKNIQYF. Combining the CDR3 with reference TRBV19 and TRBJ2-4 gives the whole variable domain DGGITQSPKYLFRKEGQNVTLSCEQNLNHDAMYWYRQDPGQGLRLIYYSQIVNDFQKGDIAEGYSVSREKKESFPLTVTSAQKNPTAFYLCASMAGRRLSKNIQYFGAGTRLSVL.

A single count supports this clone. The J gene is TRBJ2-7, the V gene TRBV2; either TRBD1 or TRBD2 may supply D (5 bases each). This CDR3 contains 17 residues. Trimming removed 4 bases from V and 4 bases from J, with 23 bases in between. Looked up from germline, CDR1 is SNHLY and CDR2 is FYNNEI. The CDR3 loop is CASSGTPLGDRVYEQYF. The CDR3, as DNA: TGTGCCAGCAGTGGAACACCTTTGGGGGACCGGGTTTACGAGCAGTACTTC.

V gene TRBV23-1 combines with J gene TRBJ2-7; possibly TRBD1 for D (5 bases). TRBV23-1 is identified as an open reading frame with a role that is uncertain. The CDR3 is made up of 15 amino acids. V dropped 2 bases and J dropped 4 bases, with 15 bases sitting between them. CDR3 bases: TGCGCCAGCAGTCAAAGTGCTGAGTGGACATACGAGCAGTACTTC. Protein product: CASSQSAEWTYEQYF.

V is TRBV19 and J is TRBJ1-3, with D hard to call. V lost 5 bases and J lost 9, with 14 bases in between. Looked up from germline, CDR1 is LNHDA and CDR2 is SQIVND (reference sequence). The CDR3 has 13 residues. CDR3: CASSPRTRSTIYF. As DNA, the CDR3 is TGTGCCAGTAGTCCCCGGACCCGCAGCACCATATATTTT.

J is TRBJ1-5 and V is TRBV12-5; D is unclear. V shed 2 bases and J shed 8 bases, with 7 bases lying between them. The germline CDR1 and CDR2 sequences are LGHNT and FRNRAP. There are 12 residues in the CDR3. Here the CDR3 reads CASGLPPKPQHF. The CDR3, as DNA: TGTGCTAGTGGTTTGCCCCCAAAGCCCCAGCATTTT.

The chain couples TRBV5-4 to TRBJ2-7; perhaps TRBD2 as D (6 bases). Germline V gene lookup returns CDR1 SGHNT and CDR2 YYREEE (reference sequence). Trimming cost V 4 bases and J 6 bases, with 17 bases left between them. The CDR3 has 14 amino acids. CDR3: CASSPDYDPSEQYF. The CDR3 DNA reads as TGTGCCAGCAGCCCGGACTACGACCCCTCCGAGCAGTACTTC.

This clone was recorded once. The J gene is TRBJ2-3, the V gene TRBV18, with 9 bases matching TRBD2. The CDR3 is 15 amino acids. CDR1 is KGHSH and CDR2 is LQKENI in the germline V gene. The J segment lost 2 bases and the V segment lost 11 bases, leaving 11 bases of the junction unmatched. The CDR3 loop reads CAVAGASGATDTQYF. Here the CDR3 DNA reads TGTGCCGTGGCCGGGGCTAGCGGGGCCACAGATACGCAGTATTTT.

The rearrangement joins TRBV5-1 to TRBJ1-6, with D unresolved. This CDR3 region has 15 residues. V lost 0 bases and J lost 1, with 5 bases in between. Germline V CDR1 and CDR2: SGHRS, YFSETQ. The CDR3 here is CASSLEGSYNSPLHF. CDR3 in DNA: TGCGCCAGCAGCTTGGAAGGATCCTATAATTCACCCCTCCACTTT. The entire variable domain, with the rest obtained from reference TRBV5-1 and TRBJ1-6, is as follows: KAGVTQTPRYLIKTRGQQVTLSCSPISGHRSVSWYQQTPGQGLQFLFEYFSETQRNKGNFPGRFSGRQFSNSRSEMNVSTLELGDSALYLCASSLEGSYNSPLHFGNGTRLTVT.

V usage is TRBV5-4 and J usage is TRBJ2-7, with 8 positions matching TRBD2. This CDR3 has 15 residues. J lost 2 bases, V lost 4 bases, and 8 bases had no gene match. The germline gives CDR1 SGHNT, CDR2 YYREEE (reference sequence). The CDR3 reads CASSKPGLEAYEQYF. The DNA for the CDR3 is TGTGCCAGCAGCAAGCCGGGACTAGAAGCCTACGAGCAGTACTTC.

The CDR3 coding sequence is TGTGCCAGCAGTTACTTAGGGGGCGTAAAGACCCAGTACTTC. Residues: CASSYLGGVKTQYF. V gene TRBV6-5 combines with J gene TRBJ2-5, with 7 bases that match TRBD1. CDR3 length: 14 amino acids. V dropped 1 base and J dropped 6; count of bases not matched to a gene: 5. Germline CDR1 and CDR2: MNHEY and SVGAGI.

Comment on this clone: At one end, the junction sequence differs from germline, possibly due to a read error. The CDR3 reads CASTNGGEGSGCTF. CDR3 bases: TGTGCCAGCACCAATGGGGGGGAGGGCTCTGGCTGCACCTTC. The chain has TRBV11-2 and TRBJ1-2; TRBD1 is a possible D gene (5 bases). The CDR3 consists of 14 residues. Germline CDR1 and CDR2: SGHAT and FQNNGV.

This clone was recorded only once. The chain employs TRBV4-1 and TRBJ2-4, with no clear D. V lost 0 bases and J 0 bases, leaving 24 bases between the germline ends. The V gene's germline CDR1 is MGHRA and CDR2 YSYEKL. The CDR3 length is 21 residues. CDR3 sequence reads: CASSQDSAGTLPFLAKNIQYF. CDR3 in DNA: TGCGCCAGCAGCCAAGATTCGGCAGGCACCCTACCTTTCCTAGCCAAAAACATTCAGTACTTC.

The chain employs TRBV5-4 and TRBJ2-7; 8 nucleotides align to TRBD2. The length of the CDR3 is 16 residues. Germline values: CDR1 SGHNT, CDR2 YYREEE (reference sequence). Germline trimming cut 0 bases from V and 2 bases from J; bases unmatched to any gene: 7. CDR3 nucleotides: TGTGCCAGCAGCTTGGGGACTAGCCGTCGCCCCTACGAGCAGTACTTC. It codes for CASSLGTSRRPYEQYF.

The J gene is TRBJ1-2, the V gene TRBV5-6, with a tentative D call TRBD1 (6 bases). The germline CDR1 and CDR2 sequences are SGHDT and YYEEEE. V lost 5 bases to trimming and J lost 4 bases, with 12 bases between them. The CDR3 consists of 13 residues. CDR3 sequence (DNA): TGTGCCAGCAGTCAACAGGGCGGCTATGGCTACACCTTC. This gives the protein CASSQQGGYGYTF.

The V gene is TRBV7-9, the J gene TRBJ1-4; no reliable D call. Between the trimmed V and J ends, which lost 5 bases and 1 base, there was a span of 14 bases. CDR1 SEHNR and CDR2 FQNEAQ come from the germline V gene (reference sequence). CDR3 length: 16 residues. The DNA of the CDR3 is TGTGCCAGCAGCGACCCGTTCGGCGGAACTAATGAAAAACTGTTTTTT. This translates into CASSDPFGGTNEKLFF.

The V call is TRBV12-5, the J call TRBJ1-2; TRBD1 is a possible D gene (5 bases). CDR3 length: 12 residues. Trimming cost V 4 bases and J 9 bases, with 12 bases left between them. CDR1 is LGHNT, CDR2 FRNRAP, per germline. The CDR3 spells CASGYLPGRYTF. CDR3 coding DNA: TGTGCTAGTGGTTATCTTCCGGGACGCTACACCTTC.

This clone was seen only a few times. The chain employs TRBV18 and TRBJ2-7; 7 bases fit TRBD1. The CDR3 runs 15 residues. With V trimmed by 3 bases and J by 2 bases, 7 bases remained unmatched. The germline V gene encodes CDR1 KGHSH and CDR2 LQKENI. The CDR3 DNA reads TGTGCCAGCTCACCCCGGGACAGTTTCCCCTACGAGCAGTACTTC. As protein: CASSPRDSFPYEQYF.

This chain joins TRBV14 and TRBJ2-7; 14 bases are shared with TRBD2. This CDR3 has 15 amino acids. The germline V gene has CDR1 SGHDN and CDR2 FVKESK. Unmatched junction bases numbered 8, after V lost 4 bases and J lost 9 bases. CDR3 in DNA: TGTGCCAGCAGCCGAGACACCGGGACTAGCGGGAGGCAGTACTTC. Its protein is CASSRDTGTSGRQYF.

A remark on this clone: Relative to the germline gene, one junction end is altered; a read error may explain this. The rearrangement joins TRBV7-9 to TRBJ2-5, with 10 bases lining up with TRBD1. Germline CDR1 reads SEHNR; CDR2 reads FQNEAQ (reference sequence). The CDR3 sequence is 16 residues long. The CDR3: CASSLGTGGVVETQYF. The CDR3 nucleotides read TGTGCCAGCAGCTTAGGGACAGGGGGTGTAGTGGAGACCCAATACTTC.

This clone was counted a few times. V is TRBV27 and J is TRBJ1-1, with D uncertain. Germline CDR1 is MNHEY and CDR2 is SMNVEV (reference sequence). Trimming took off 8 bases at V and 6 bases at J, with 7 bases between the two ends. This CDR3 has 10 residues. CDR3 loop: CASCGSEAFF. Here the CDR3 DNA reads TGTGCCAGCTGTGGCTCTGAAGCTTTCTTT.